A single sample gave rise to the 21 T cell receptor beta chains below, sequenced in a study of cytomegalovirus exposure and HLA in healthy donors. PCR employed 60 Vbeta and 13 Jbeta primers. Measured with immunoSEQ multiplex PCR; TCRdb has only the in-frame clones, and not every one. The table includes 110,000 to 150,000 clones, approximately 80% detected once. The sequenced sample consisted of PBMCs. The origin of the receptors is a male donor in good health and CMV-seronegative.

The chain couples TRBV9 to TRBJ2-5, with 7 nucleotides matching TRBD1. The germline gives CDR1 SGDLS, CDR2 YYNGEE. CDR3 size: 15 residues. With 4 bases clipped from V and 5 bases from J, the junction kept 11 bases outside the gene matches. CDR3 in amino acids: CASSPPRTGGETQYF. The CDR3 nucleotides are TGTGCCAGCAGCCCGCCCCGGACAGGCGGGGAGACCCAGTACTTC.

On this clone: The junction and the germline gene differ at one end; a read error may be behind it. The genes are TRBV7-3 and TRBJ1-6; the D gene is possibly TRBD1 (6 bases). The CDR3 has 15 residues. The V gene's germline CDR1 is SGHTA and CDR2 FQGTGA. CDR3 sequence (DNA): TGTGCCAGCAGCTGGGGTTCAGGGGCCAATTCACTCCTCCACTTT. It specifies CASSWGSGANSLLHF.

The chain carries TRBV14 and TRBJ1-6; D may be TRBD1 (5 bases). This CDR3 is 15 amino acids long. CDR1 SGHDN and CDR2 FVKESK come from the germline V gene. The germline V and J ends were trimmed by 0 bases and 7 bases, with 10 bases remaining between them. The CDR3 DNA sequence: TGTGCCAGCAGCCAAGATCGGCCAGGGAATTCACCCCTCCACTTT. Translation: CASSQDRPGNSPLHF.

This clone was seen just once. The chain employs TRBV11-3 and TRBJ2-5; D is possibly TRBD2 (6 bases). V lost 5 bases and J lost 7, with 14 bases in between. The CDR3 length is 13 residues. Germline CDR1 is SGHNT and CDR2 is YENEEA. The chain's CDR3 is CASSLGRGGTQYF. The CDR3 DNA sequence: TGTGCCAGCAGCCTAGGTCGGGGAGGGACCCAGTACTTC.

A few counts support this clone. This chain connects TRBV19 to TRBJ1-5; 7 nucleotides agree with TRBD1. The CDR3 runs to 14 residues. Germline V lookup: CDR1 LNHDA, CDR2 SQIVND (reference sequence). The V segment lost 8 bases and the J segment 7 bases; nucleotides outside the gene matches: 11. The CDR3 loop reads CASGVGTERQPQHF. CDR3 nucleotide sequence: TGTGCCAGTGGAGTCGGGACAGAAAGGCAGCCCCAGCATTTT.

Only one count was recorded for this clone. The CDR3 here is CASSIQGSDTGELFF. Here the CDR3 DNA reads TGCGCCAGCAGCATACAGGGATCGGACACCGGGGAGCTGTTTTTT. The V gene is TRBV5-1, the J gene TRBJ2-2, with a possible D match to TRBD1 (6 bases). Germline assignment: CDR1 SGHRS and CDR2 YFSETQ. The V end lost 4 bases, the J end lost 3 bases, and 13 bases lay between the germline ends. The CDR3 is made up of 15 amino acids.

J is TRBJ2-3 and V is TRBV5-4; TRBD2 matches 9 bases. CDR1 SGHNT and CDR2 YYREEE come from the germline V gene (reference sequence). Trimming removed 4 bases from V and 3 bases from J; junction bases left unmatched: 6. This CDR3 has 15 residues. The CDR3 sequence: CASSPILAGTDTQYF. The CDR3 bases are TGTGCCAGCAGCCCAATACTAGCGGGTACAGATACGCAGTATTTT.

This rearrangement joins TRBV7-2 to TRBJ2-7, with D perhaps matching TRBD1 (5 bases). Germline CDR1 reads SGHTA; CDR2 reads FQGNSA. V lost 0 bases to trimming and J lost 0 bases, with 9 bases between them. This CDR3 contains 15 residues. CDR3 residues: CASSLAKGSSYEQYF. The DNA of the CDR3 is TGTGCCAGCAGCTTAGCTAAGGGGTCCTCCTACGAGCAGTACTTC.

This clone was seen a handful of times. The chain links TRBV9 to TRBJ1-3; a weak D match, TRBD1 (6 bases). V was pared by 3 bases and J by 0 bases, with 16 bases between. Germline V gene data show CDR1 as SGDLS and CDR2 as YYNGEE. The CDR3 is 17 amino acids. The CDR3 sequence is CASSAGGSPYSGNTIYF. The DNA of the CDR3 is TGTGCCAGCAGCGCTGGGGGCAGCCCTTACTCTGGAAACACCATATATTTT.

CDR3: CASGDRLSSGNTIYF. CDR3 bases: TGTGCCAGCGGGGACAGGCTAAGCTCTGGAAACACCATATATTTT. The rearrangement joins TRBV2 to TRBJ1-3; 8 positions agree with TRBD1. The length of the CDR3 is 15 residues. The V segment lost 8 bases and the J segment 0 bases; nucleotides outside the gene matches: 6. CDR1 and CDR2 (germline): SNHLY, FYNNEI.

The chain carries TRBV6-5 and TRBJ2-7; a possible D gene is TRBD2 (7 bases). CDR1 is MNHEY, CDR2 SVGAGI, per germline. The CDR3 covers 14 residues. Trimming removed 6 bases at V and 5 bases at J, with 17 bases between. The chain's CDR3 is CASSLGGGPDEQYF. CDR3 nucleotide sequence: TGTGCCAGCAGCCTAGGGGGGGGCCCGGACGAGCAGTACTTC.

The chain uses TRBV6-6 and TRBJ2-2, with 9 positions matching TRBD2. Germline V lookup: CDR1 MNHNY, CDR2 SVGAGI (reference sequence). The ends lost 4 bases at V and 4 bases at J; junction bases unmatched: 7. CDR3 length equals 16 residues. CDR3 bases: TGTGCCAGCAGTTCGCTAGCGGGGCCTCCCACCGGGGAGCTGTTTTTT. Protein product: CASSSLAGPPTGELFF.

This chain connects TRBV13 to TRBJ1-3; D unclear. The CDR3 extends over 15 amino acids. V gave up 5 bases and J gave up 1 base, with 12 bases separating them. Germline V gives CDR1 PRHDT, CDR2 FYEKMQ (reference sequence). CDR3 bases: TGTGCCAGCAGCCGCAACCGGGGATCTGGAAACACCATATATTTT. The encoded protein is CASSRNRGSGNTIYF. The full variable domain, in which reference TRBV13 and TRBJ1-3 provide the parts outside the CDR3, is AAGVIQSPRHLIKEKRETATLKCYPIPRHDTVYWYQQGPGQDPQFLISFYEKMQSDKGSIPDRFSAQQFSDYHSELNMSSLELGDSALYFCASSRNRGSGNTIYFGEGSWLTVV.

This clone was counted once. The chain employs TRBV5-1 and TRBJ2-1; 7 nucleotides align to TRBD2. After removal of 0 bases from V and 6 bases from J, the junction contained 6 bases not matched to a gene. Germline loops: CDR1 SGHRS, CDR2 YFSETQ. CDR3 length equals 15 residues. The CDR3 loop is CASSLASGPTNEQFF. The CDR3 DNA reads TGCGCCAGCAGCTTGGCTAGCGGCCCCACCAATGAGCAGTTCTTC.

This chain joins TRBV15 and TRBJ1-5; 8 bases are a match to TRBD1. Germline V gene lookup returns CDR1 LNHNV and CDR2 YYDKDF (reference sequence). The CDR3 covers 13 residues. The ends lost 5 bases at V and 4 bases at J; junction bases unmatched: 1. CDR3 region: CATSRTGNQPQHF. The CDR3 nucleotides read TGTGCCACCAGCCGGACAGGGAATCAGCCCCAGCATTTT.

The chain uses TRBV18 and TRBJ1-2; D might be TRBD1 (6 bases). V was pared by 5 bases and J by 2 bases, with 9 bases between. Germline CDR1 KGHSH, CDR2 LQKENI. The CDR3 is 13 residues long. CDR3 in DNA: TGTGCCAGCTCAATTGACAGGAACTATGGCTACACCTTC. Translation: CASSIDRNYGYTF.

The chain carries TRBV7-9 and TRBJ1-1; D not certain. Germline CDR1 reads SEHNR; CDR2 reads FQNEAQ (reference sequence). V was trimmed by 1 base and J by 3 bases, leaving 12 bases between them. The CDR3 is made up of 15 amino acids. Here the CDR3 reads CASSLVRWRDTEAFF. As DNA, the CDR3 is TGTGCCAGCAGCTTAGTTAGATGGAGGGACACTGAAGCTTTCTTT.

CDR3 region: CASSLVSQGAETQYF. The DNA of the CDR3 is TGTGCCAGCAGCTTAGTGAGCCAGGGGGCAGAGACCCAGTACTTC. This chain uses TRBV7-6 with TRBJ2-5; 8 bases are a match to TRBD1. Germline V gene data show CDR1 as SGHVS and CDR2 as FNYEAQ. V lost 1 base to trimming and J lost 4 bases; unmatched junction nucleotides: 5. CDR3 length: 15 amino acids. Full variable domain (rest looked up from reference TRBV7-6 and TRBJ2-5): GAGVSQSPRYKVTKRGQDVALRCDPISGHVSLYWYRQALGQGPEFLTYFNYEAQQDKSGLPNDRFSAERPEGSISTLTIQRTEQRDSAMYRCASSLVSQGAETQYFGPGTRLLVL.

The V call is TRBV19, the J call TRBJ2-7, with 10 positions matching TRBD1. There are 17 residues in the CDR3. V gave up 5 bases and J gave up 3 bases; unmatched junction bases: 13. Looked up from germline, CDR1 is LNHDA and CDR2 is SQIVND (reference sequence). The CDR3 reads CASSALTGDRGVYEQYF. The CDR3 nucleotides are TGTGCCAGTAGTGCGCTCACCGGGGACAGGGGTGTCTACGAGCAGTACTTC.

V is TRBV30 and J is TRBJ2-2, with D possibly being TRBD2 (6 bases). Germline V gene lookup returns CDR1 GTSNPN and CDR2 SVGIG (reference sequence). CDR3 size: 15 residues. Trimming took 4 bases from V and 0 from J, leaving 12 bases between them. CDR3 coding DNA: TGTGCCTGGATGGTCAGCGGGTCGAACACCGGGGAGCTGTTTTTT. As protein: CAWMVSGSNTGELFF.

The rearrangement links TRBV6-5 to TRBJ1-1; the D is unclear. This CDR3 spans 15 amino acids. Trimming cost V 2 bases and J 0 bases, with 10 bases left between them. The germline CDR1 and CDR2 sequences are MNHEY and SVGAGI. CDR3 sequence reads: CASSYRGQLNTEAFF. CDR3 bases: TGTGCCAGCAGTTACCGGGGTCAGCTGAACACTGAAGCTTTCTTT.